Listed here are 9 T cell receptor beta chains from one sample, sequenced in a study of Graves' ophthalmopathy and Graves' hyperthyroidism. RNA transcripts served as template for amplifying TCR beta CDR3 sequences. Scientists carried out first-round RT-PCR using HTBI primers and then a second-round multiplex PCR. TCRdb used MiXCR to reprocess the multiplex PCR reads, holding one entry per CDR3 protein. The data show hundreds of thousands of distinct CDR3 sequences, under 25% seen once. The sample taken for sequencing was peripheral blood. These receptors were collected from a woman aged 18-35 years with stable Graves' hyperthyroidism.

At least ten counts were recorded for this clonotype. V is TRBV20-1 and J is TRBJ2-5; TRBD1 might be the D (6 bases). This CDR3 region has 14 residues. Germline assignment: CDR1 DFQATT and CDR2 SNEGSKA (reference sequence). The V gene lost 6 bases and the J gene lost 7 bases, with 21 bases spanning the gap. The CDR3 DNA sequence: TGCAGTGCCGCAGCGGCTGGGGGCCCAGGGACCCAGTACTTC. This codes for CSAAAAGGPGTQYF.

This clonotype occurred a few times. V gene TRBV11-2 combines with J gene TRBJ1-5; a weak D match, TRBD1 (5 bases). V was clipped by 0 bases and J by 2 bases, with 17 bases between them. Per the germline V gene, CDR1 is SGHAT and CDR2 is FQNNGV. CDR3 size: 18 residues. CDR3 loop: CASSLDNTGRGGNQPQHF. Written as DNA, the CDR3 is TGTGCCAGCAGCTTAGACAACACGGGGCGCGGCGGCAATCAGCCCCAGCATTTT.

The chain joins TRBV6-1 to TRBJ1-2; no clear D. CDR3 size: 13 residues. Trimming cost V 2 bases and J 3 bases, with 7 bases left between them. Looked up from germline, CDR1 is MNHNS and CDR2 is SASEGT. The CDR3 DNA sequence: TGTGCCAGCAGTGAAAACAGCCACTATGGCTACACCTTC. Its translation: CASSENSHYGYTF.

This clonotype was recorded a few times. This chain joins TRBV5-1 and TRBJ2-7; 14 bases fit TRBD2. There are 17 residues in the CDR3. Per the germline V gene, CDR1 is SGHRS and CDR2 is YFSETQ. The trim removed 0 bases at V and 2 bases at J, leaving 4 bases unmatched. The CDR3 region has the DNA TGCGCCAGCAGCTTGGGGACTAGCGGGAGGCATGCCTACGAGCAGTACTTC. This codes for CASSLGTSGRHAYEQYF.

To note about this clonotype: A single base separates this from a much larger clone, so it may be a read error. The CDR3 DNA reads as TGTGCCAGCAGTTTATTACCGGGACAGTTTAATTCAGCCCTCCACTTT. Its translation: CASSLLPGQFNSALHF. V and J are TRBV6-5 and TRBJ1-6; 7 positions agree with TRBD1. The CDR3 length is 16 residues. Germline-derived CDR1 and CDR2 are MNHEY and SVGAGI.

This clonotype came up many times. The chain couples TRBV6-5 to TRBJ1-1; D not resolved. V lost 0 bases, J lost 0 bases, and 8 bases lay in between. Germline V lookup: CDR1 MNHEY, CDR2 SVGAGI. The CDR3 loop spans 15 amino acids. CDR3 protein: CASSYSPGMNTEAFF. The DNA of the CDR3 is TGTGCCAGCAGTTACTCCCCGGGAATGAACACTGAAGCTTTCTTT.

This clonotype occurred a few times. An end of the junction does not agree with germline; a read error may underlie this. The genes are TRBV9 and TRBJ2-5; D is possibly TRBD1 (5 bases). Germline V gives CDR1 SGDLS, CDR2 YYNGEE. The CDR3 runs to 14 residues. This CDR3 is CASSVRQYQETKYF. CDR3 DNA sequence: TGTGCCAGCAGCGTGAGACAGTACCAAGAGACCAAGTACTTC.

This clonotype occurred many times. The rearrangement uses TRBV6-1 and TRBJ2-7; unclear D gene. CDR3 length equals 12 residues. V was pared by 8 bases and J by 2 bases, with 10 bases between. Germline values: CDR1 MNHNS, CDR2 SASEGT. DNA for the CDR3: TGTGCCAGCGGAATGGGAACCTACGAGCAGTACTTC. This gives the protein CASGMGTYEQYF.

Many counts were recorded for this clonotype. This chain joins TRBV15 and TRBJ2-7; D gene uncertain. The CDR3 is 14 amino acids. The V gene lost 4 bases and the J gene lost 0 bases, with 10 bases spanning the gap. The V gene's germline CDR1 is LNHNV and CDR2 YYDKDF (reference sequence). The CDR3 protein is CATSKYGLSYEQYF. In nucleotides, the CDR3 is TGTGCCACCAGCAAATACGGCCTCTCCTACGAGCAGTACTTC.